A selection of T cell receptor beta chains follows, all from one sample in a study of blood T cell repertoires in COVID-19. Produced via immunoSEQ multiplex PCR; TCRdb's table is partial and in-frame only. The sample consists of around 150,000 clones, around 92% of them appearing once. Sequenced sample: peripheral blood. Source of these receptors: a man aged 25 to 40 with COVID-19, enrolled during active disease. CDR3s include the opening cysteine and the closing phenylalanine or tryptophan. Fields, in order: V gene, J gene, clone size, D gene, CDR3 DNA, CDR3 protein. D genes are given only for firm matches. Where a row states a size, it is once, few, many or the class of an expanded clone; other rows omit it.

V: TRBV19
J: TRBJ1-1
size: -
D: TRBD1
DNA: TGTGCCAGTACGGGGACAGTATTTGAAGCTTTCTTT
CDR3: CASTGTVFEAFF

V: TRBV30
J: TRBJ1-1
size: -
D: TRBD1
DNA: TGTGCCTGGGGGGACAGGGGGAACACTGAAGCTTTCTTT
CDR3: CAWGDRGNTEAFF

V: TRBV6-5
J: TRBJ1-1
size: -
D: -
DNA: TGTGCCAGCAGTTACTCCCGGGCGGGGGACACTGAAGCTTTCTTT
CDR3: CASSYSRAGDTEAFF

V: TRBV15
J: TRBJ1-4
size: -
D: TRBD1
DNA: TGTGCCACTTCAAGTCGTGGACAGGCTAATGAAAAACTGTTTTTT
CDR3: CATSSRGQANEKLFF

V: TRBV6-6
J: TRBJ1-1
size: once
D: TRBD1
DNA: TGTGCCAGCACTCCCGGGACAGGGCCACTCGAAGCTTTCTTT
CDR3: CASTPGTGPLEAFF

V: TRBV28
J: TRBJ1-2
size: -
D: -
DNA: TGTGCCAGCAGTTACCAGGGCCTCCCGATGGGCTACACCTTC
CDR3: CASSYQGLPMGYTF

V: TRBV9
J: TRBJ2-5
size: -
D: -
DNA: TGTGCCAGCAGCACTCCCGGGGAAGGCATCCAAGAGACCCAGTACTTC
CDR3: CASSTPGEGIQETQYF

V: TRBV19
J: TRBJ2-5
size: -
D: TRBD1
DNA: TGTGCCAGTAGTTCCACAGGGGGAAGTCCCCTTAGAAGCGGGACCCAGTACTTC
CDR3: CASSSTGGSPLRSGTQYF

V: TRBV28
J: TRBJ1-1
size: -
D: -
DNA: TGTGCCAGCCGACAGGCCTTGAGGACTGAAGCTTTCTTT
CDR3: CASRQALRTEAFF

V: TRBV5-1
J: TRBJ1-6
size: -
D: -
DNA: TGCGCCAGCAGCTGGACCGTAGGGGGAAGTAATTCACCCCTCCACTTT
CDR3: CASSWTVGGSNSPLHF